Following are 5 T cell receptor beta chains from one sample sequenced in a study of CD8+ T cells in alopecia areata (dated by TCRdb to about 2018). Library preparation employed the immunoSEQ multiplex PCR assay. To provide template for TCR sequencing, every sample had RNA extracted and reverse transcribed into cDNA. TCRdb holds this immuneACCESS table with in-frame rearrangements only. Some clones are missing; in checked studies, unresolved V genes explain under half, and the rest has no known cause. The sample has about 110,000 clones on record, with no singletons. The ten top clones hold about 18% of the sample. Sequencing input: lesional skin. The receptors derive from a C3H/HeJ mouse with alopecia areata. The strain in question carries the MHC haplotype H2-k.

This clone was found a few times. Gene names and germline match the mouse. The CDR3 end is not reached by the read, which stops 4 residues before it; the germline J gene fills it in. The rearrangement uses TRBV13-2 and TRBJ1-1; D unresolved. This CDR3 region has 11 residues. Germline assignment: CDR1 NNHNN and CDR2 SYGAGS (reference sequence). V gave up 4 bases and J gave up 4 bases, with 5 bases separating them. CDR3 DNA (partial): TGTGCCAGCGGTATAGTCACA. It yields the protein CASGIVT. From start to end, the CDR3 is CASGIVTEVFF.

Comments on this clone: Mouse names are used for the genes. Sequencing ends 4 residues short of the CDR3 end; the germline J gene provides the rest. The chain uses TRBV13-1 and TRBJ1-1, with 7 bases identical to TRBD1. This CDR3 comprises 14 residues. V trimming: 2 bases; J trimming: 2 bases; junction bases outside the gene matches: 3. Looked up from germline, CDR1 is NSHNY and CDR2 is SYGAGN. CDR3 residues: CASSETGLNTEVFF. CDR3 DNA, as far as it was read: TGTGCCAGCAGTGAGACAGGGCTTAACACA.

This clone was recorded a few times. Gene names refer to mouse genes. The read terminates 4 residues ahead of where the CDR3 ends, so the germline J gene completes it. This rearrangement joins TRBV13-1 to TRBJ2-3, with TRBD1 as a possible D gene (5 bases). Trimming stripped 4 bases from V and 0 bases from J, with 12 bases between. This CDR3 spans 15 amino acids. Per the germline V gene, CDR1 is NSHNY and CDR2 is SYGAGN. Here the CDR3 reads CASSPDNLSAETLYF. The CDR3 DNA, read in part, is TGTGCCAGCAGTCCGGACAATCTTAGTGCAGAA.

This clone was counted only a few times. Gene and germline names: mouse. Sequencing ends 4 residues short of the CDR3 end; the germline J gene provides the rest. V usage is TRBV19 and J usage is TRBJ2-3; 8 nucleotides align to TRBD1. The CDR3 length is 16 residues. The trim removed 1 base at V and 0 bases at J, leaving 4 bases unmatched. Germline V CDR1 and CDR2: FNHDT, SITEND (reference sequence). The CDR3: CASSIRGTGSAETLYF. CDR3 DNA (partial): TGTGCCAGCAGTATAAGAGGGACAGGTAGTGCAGAA.

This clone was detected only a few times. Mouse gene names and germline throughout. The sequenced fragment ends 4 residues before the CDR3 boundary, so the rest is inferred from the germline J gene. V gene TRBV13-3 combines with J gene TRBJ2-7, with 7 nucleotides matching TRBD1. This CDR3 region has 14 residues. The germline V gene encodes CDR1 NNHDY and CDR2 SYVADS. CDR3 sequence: CASSDSGTAYEQYF. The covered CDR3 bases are TGTGCCAGCAGTGATAGTGGGACAGCATAT.